One sample yielded the 22 T cell receptor beta chains listed below, sequenced in a study of blood T cell repertoires in COVID-19. TCRdb's copy holds only in-frame clones and misses some; the assay was immunoSEQ multiplex PCR. The table lists approximately 300,000 clones, roughly 90% of them singletons. The sample taken for sequencing was peripheral blood. The source is a woman aged 25 to 39 with COVID-19, enrolled during active disease.

In this sample, this clone turned up once. This chain uses TRBV4-1 with TRBJ1-1; no definite D call. Trimming left V 1 base short and J 1 base short, with 7 bases between. CDR3 size: 14 residues. Germline V gives CDR1 MGHRA, CDR2 YSYEKL. The CDR3 loop is CASSQGLTNTEAFF. The CDR3 DNA sequence: TGCGCCAGCAGCCAAGGGCTCACGAACACTGAAGCTTTCTTT.

This clone was observed a single time. One end of the junction does not line up with germline, which may come from a read error. This CDR3 is also generated by other DNA sequences in the sample. This chain joins TRBV11-2 and TRBJ2-3; a weak D match, TRBD2 (5 bases). CDR3 size: 16 residues. Germline CDR1 SGHAT, CDR2 FQNNGV. DNA of the CDR3: TGTGCCAGTAGCTTAGATCAACCGGGGAGCACAGATACGCAGTATTTT. Its translation is CASSLDQPGSTDTQYF.

The sample holds one count of this clone. DNA for the CDR3: TGTGCCAGCAGCTTAGGCGTAGGGGAAACAGAAATAAATCAGCCCCAGCATTTT. It specifies CASSLGVGETEINQPQHF. The rearrangement uses TRBV11-2 and TRBJ1-5, with D possibly being TRBD1 (5 bases). Germline lookup yields CDR1 SGHAT and CDR2 FQNNGV. V was shortened by 1 base and J by 4 bases, with 20 bases between the two germline ends. This CDR3 is built from 18 residues.

The rearrangement uses TRBV7-2 and TRBJ1-6, with unresolved D. V was clipped by 5 bases and J by 8 bases, with 19 bases between them. The CDR3 has 16 amino acids. CDR1 and CDR2 from the germline V gene are SGHTA and FQGNSA. The CDR3 protein is CASSNQIGRPDSPLHF. Here the CDR3 DNA reads TGTGCCAGCAGCAATCAAATCGGGAGGCCCGATTCACCCCTCCACTTT. The variable domain in full, with the rest retrieved from reference TRBV7-2 and TRBJ1-6, is GAGVSQSPSNKVTEKGKDVELRCDPISGHTALYWYRQSLGQGLEFLIYFQGNSAPDKSGLPSDRFSAERTGGSVSTLTIQRTQQEDSAVYLCASSNQIGRPDSPLHFGNGTRLTVT.

The genes are TRBV6-6 and TRBJ2-7, with 9 positions matching TRBD1. The V gene's germline CDR1 is MNHNY and CDR2 SVGAGI (reference sequence). The V gene end was trimmed by 0 bases and the J gene end by 2 bases; junction bases not matched to a gene: 2. The CDR3 consists of 15 residues. CDR3 sequence (DNA): TGTGCCAGCAGTTACTCGGGACAGGGCCCCTACGAGCAGTACTTC. Its translation is CASSYSGQGPYEQYF.

This chain links TRBV19 with TRBJ1-2, with D possibly being TRBD1 (5 bases). Germline assignment: CDR1 LNHDA and CDR2 SQIVND (reference sequence). V gave up 2 bases and J gave up 8 bases, with 15 bases separating them. The CDR3 spans 14 residues. CDR3 sequence (DNA): TGTGCCAGTAGTATAACTGCCAGGGTTGGAGGCTACACCTTC. This gives the protein CASSITARVGGYTF.

The V call is TRBV3-1 (or the pseudogene TRBV3-2), the J call TRBJ2-7, with D tentatively TRBD2 (6 bases). V was clipped by 1 base and J by 2 bases, with 9 bases between them. CDR1 is LGHDT and CDR2 is YNNKEL in the germline V gene (reference sequence). The CDR3 spans 14 residues. CDR3 amino acids: CASSQGGVTYEQYF. The CDR3 coding sequence is TGTGCCAGCAGCCAAGGGGGGGTAACCTACGAGCAGTACTTC.

V and J are TRBV27 and TRBJ2-5; maybe TRBD1 (6 bases). The CDR3 contains 14 residues. V gave up 4 bases and J gave up 6 bases, with 15 bases separating them. From germline, CDR1 is MNHEY and CDR2 SMNVEV (reference sequence). In DNA, the CDR3 is TGTGCCAGCAGTTCCGGGACAAAGGGGCAGACCCAGTACTTC. It encodes CASSSGTKGQTQYF.

This sequence joins TRBV4-1 and TRBJ2-2; no clear D gene. The CDR3 is made up of 14 amino acids. Germline CDR1 reads MGHRA; CDR2 reads YSYEKL. V gave up 2 bases and J gave up 6 bases, with 10 bases separating them. The CDR3 is CASSQSGSAGELFF. The CDR3 coding sequence is TGCGCCAGCAGCCAATCTGGCAGCGCCGGGGAGCTGTTTTTT.

V usage is TRBV3-1 (or the pseudogene TRBV3-2) and J usage is TRBJ1-2; D unresolved. This CDR3 has 15 amino acids. The germline V and J ends were trimmed by 4 bases and 5 bases, with 17 bases remaining between them. Germline CDR1 and CDR2: LGHDT and YNNKEL (reference sequence). The CDR3 DNA sequence: TGTGCCAGCAGCCCTTTTATGAGGGCCGGATATGGCTACACCTTC. It yields the protein CASSPFMRAGYGYTF.

The chain couples TRBV14 to TRBJ1-1; no clear D. Trimming pared 6 bases from V and 3 bases from J, leaving 5 bases between. The CDR3 covers 11 residues. CDR1 is SGHDN and CDR2 is FVKESK in the germline V gene. CDR3 sequence (DNA): TGTGCCAGCAGACAGTACACTGAAGCTTTCTTT. Translation gives CASRQYTEAFF.

There are a few counts of this clone. The chain is built from TRBV11-2 and TRBJ1-1, with TRBD1 matching over 8 bases. The CDR3 runs to 14 residues. Germline-derived CDR1 and CDR2 are SGHAT and FQNNGV. V lost 5 bases to trimming and J lost 4 bases; unmatched junction nucleotides: 6. As DNA, the CDR3 is TGTGCCAGCAGCCTTACCGGACAGGGCACTGAAGCTTTCTTT. Its translation is CASSLTGQGTEAFF. Complete variable domain (other parts from reference TRBV11-2 and TRBJ1-1): EAGVAQSPRYKIIEKRQSVAFWCNPISGHATLYWYQQILGQGPKLLIQFQNNGVVDDSQLPKDRFSAERLKGVDSTLKIQPAKLEDSAVYLCASSLTGQGTEAFFGQGTRLTVV.

The V gene is TRBV5-1, the J gene TRBJ1-3; 8 bases are a match to TRBD1. The CDR3 covers 16 residues. The V and J ends lost 0 bases and 3 bases, in that order; junction bases with no gene match: 5. Germline CDR1 and CDR2: SGHRS and YFSETQ. CDR3 loop: CASSLGQGIGGNTIYF. Here the CDR3 DNA reads TGCGCCAGCAGCTTGGGACAGGGGATAGGTGGAAACACCATATATTTT.

The gene calls are TRBV3-1 (or the pseudogene TRBV3-2) and TRBJ2-1; no clear D. In germline, CDR1 is LGHDT, CDR2 YNNKEL (reference sequence). Trimming took 4 bases from V and 6 from J, leaving 16 bases between them. The CDR3 runs to 15 residues. The DNA for the CDR3 is TGTGCCAGCAGCCTACCCGGTGTTAGGAGCAATGAGCAGTTCTTC. Its protein is CASSLPGVRSNEQFF.

The J gene is TRBJ1-2, the V gene TRBV30; D is perhaps TRBD1 (5 bases). There are 14 residues in the CDR3. Per germline, CDR1 GTSNPN and CDR2 SVGIG (reference sequence). Trimming took 0 bases from V and 5 from J, leaving 13 bases between them. The CDR3 here is CAWSVGGTAYGYTF. The CDR3 bases are TGTGCCTGGAGTGTTGGAGGGACTGCGTATGGCTACACCTTC.

V usage is TRBV5-4 and J usage is TRBJ2-2; D is unresolved. CDR1 is SGHNT and CDR2 is YYREEE in the germline V gene (reference sequence). Trimming pared 2 bases from V and 5 bases from J, leaving 7 bases between. The CDR3 has 13 amino acids. The DNA for the CDR3 is TGTGCCAGCAGCTTACGAGTAACCGGGGAGCTGTTTTTT. It is translated as CASSLRVTGELFF.

The CDR3 DNA is TGTGCCAGCAGCTCCAGGGCTAGCGGGAGCGAGCAGTACTTC. This sequence encodes CASSSRASGSEQYF. The J gene is TRBJ2-7, the V gene TRBV11-3, with 10 bases matching TRBD2. The CDR3 runs 14 residues. The germline gives CDR1 SGHNT, CDR2 YENEEA. V gave up 4 bases and J gave up 6 bases; unmatched junction bases: 6.

In this sample, this clone turned up a few times. This rearrangement joins TRBV19 to TRBJ2-7; the match to TRBD2 covers 7 bases. Germline lookup yields CDR1 LNHDA and CDR2 SQIVND (reference sequence). The CDR3 is 13 residues long. V gave up 7 bases and J gave up 0 bases; unmatched junction bases: 3. This CDR3 reads CASTSGSSYEQYF. The CDR3 DNA reads TGTGCCAGTACTAGCGGTAGCTCCTACGAGCAGTACTTC.

The rearrangement links TRBV6-5 to TRBJ2-1; 8 positions agree with TRBD1. The CDR3 has 15 residues. Germline V gene lookup returns CDR1 MNHEY and CDR2 SVGAGI. The V gene end was trimmed by 6 bases and the J gene end by 4 bases; junction bases not matched to a gene: 8. Here the CDR3 DNA reads TGTGCCAGCAGCTATGACAGGGGCTCATACAATGAGCAGTTCTTC. Translating it yields CASSYDRGSYNEQFF.

The chain joins TRBV10-1 to TRBJ2-2; weak D call: TRBD1 (5 bases). Per germline, CDR1 WNHNN and CDR2 SYGVQD (reference sequence). The CDR3 has 13 amino acids. V lost 3 bases to trimming and J lost 3 bases, with 5 bases between them. In DNA form, the CDR3 reads TGCGCCAGCAGTGAAGGGGACACCGGGGAGCTGTTTTTT. This sequence encodes CASSEGDTGELFF.

On this clone itself: The sample carries other DNA sequences with the same CDR3. The chain employs TRBV19 and TRBJ1-5, with D perhaps TRBD1 (5 bases). The V gene lost 6 bases and the J gene lost 4 bases, with 10 bases spanning the gap. This CDR3 contains 13 residues. Germline V gene sequence: CDR1 LNHDA, CDR2 SQIVND (reference sequence). The CDR3 DNA reads as TGTGCCAGTAGCAAGACAGTGAATCAGCCCCAGCATTTT. Its translation: CASSKTVNQPQHF.

The CDR3 protein is CASSYSSRYEQYF. The CDR3 DNA reads as TGTGCCAGCAGTTACTCGAGCCGGTACGAGCAGTACTTC. The gene calls are TRBV6-5 and TRBJ2-7; no firm D call. Germline V gene data show CDR1 as MNHEY and CDR2 as SVGAGI. The CDR3 is made up of 13 amino acids. V was trimmed by 0 bases and J by 4 bases, leaving 7 bases between them.